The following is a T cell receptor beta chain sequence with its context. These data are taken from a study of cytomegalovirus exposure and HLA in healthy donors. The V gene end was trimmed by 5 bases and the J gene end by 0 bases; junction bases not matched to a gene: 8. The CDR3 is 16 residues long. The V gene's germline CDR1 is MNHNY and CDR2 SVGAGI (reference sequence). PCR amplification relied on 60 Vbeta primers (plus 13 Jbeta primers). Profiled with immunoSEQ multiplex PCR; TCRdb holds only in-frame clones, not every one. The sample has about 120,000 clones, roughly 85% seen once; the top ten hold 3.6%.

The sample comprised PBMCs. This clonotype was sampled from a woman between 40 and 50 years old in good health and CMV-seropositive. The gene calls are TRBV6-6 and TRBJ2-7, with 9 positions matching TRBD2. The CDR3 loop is CASSTISGSASYEQYF. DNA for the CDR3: TGTGCCAGCAGTACCATTAGCGGGAGTGCCTCCTACGAGCAGTACTTC.